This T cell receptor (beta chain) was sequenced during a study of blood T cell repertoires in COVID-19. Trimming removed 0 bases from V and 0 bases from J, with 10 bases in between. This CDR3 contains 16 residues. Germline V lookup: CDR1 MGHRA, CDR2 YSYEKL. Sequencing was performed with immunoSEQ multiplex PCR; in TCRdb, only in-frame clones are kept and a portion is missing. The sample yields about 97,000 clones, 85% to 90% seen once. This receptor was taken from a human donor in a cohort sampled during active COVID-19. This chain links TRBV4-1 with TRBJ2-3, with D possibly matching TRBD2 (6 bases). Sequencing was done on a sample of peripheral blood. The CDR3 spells CASSQDAGRSTDTQYF. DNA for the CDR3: TGCGCCAGCAGCCAAGACGCGGGGCGAAGCACAGATACGCAGTATTTT.